This TCR beta chain was captured by sequencing in a study of regulatory T cells in long-lasting Graves disease. On the study more broadly: Persistent cases took antithyroid drugs over 5 years and stayed TSH receptor antibody positive.

There are 13 residues in the CDR3. V dropped 8 bases and J dropped 6; count of bases not matched to a gene: 6. Per the germline V gene, CDR1 is MNHNS and CDR2 is SASEGT. As to time point: persistent/refractory GD, antithyroid drugs over 5 years with positive TRAb. RNA from PBMCs was the source of the TCR library. This clonotype was seen many times. The antigen is unknown. Building the TCR beta libraries relied on iRepertoire HTBI primers, and CDR3 regions underwent Arm-PCR. Under the authors' procedure: Across the samples, identification revealed 55 to 75 TRBV and about 13 TRBJ segments. Each CDR3 protein is one row after TCRdb ran MiXCR on the multiplex PCR reads. The V and J calls here are based on TCRdb, not the publication. The sample comprises roughly 400,000 distinct CDR3 sequences, roughly a fifth of which are singletons, and 14% rests with the top ten. Overall study results and limits: Sharing of public clonotypes was greater in persistent patients (about 3,000) than in new patients (about 970). Blood alone, not thyroid tissue, was studied.

The TCR sequence derives from a female donor with Graves disease. V is TRBV6-1 and J is TRBJ2-7, with TRBD1 identical over 11 bases. Sequenced material: peripheral blood mononuclear cells (PBMCs), taken when the disease was refractory, from a patient treated with antithyroid drugs. DNA of the CDR3: TGTGCCAGCGGGACAGGGGGTCTTCCCGAGCAGTACTTC. Its translation: CASGTGGLPEQYF.